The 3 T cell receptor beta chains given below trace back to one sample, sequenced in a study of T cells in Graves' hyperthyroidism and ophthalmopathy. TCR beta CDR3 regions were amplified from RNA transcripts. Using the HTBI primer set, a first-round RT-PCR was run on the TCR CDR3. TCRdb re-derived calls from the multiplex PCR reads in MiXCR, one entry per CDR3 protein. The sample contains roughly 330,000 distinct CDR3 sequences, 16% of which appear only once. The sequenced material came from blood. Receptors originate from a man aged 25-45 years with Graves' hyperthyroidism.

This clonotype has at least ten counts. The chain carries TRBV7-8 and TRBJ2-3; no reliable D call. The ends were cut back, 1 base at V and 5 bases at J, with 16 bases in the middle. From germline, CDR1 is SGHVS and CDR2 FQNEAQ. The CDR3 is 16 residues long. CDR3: CASSLVLAASKDTQYF. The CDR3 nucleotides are TGTGCCAGCAGCTTAGTCCTTGCGGCATCAAAAGATACGCAGTATTTT.

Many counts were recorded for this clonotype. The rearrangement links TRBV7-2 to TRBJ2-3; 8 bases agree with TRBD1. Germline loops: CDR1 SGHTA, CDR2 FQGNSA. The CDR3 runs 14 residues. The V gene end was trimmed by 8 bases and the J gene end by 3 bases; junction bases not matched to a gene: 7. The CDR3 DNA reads TGTGCCAGCGGGACAGGAGTAGGGACAGATACGCAGTATTTT. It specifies CASGTGVGTDTQYF. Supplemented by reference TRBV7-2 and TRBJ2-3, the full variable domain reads GAGVSQSPSNKVTEKGKDVELRCDPISGHTALYWYRQSLGQGLEFLIYFQGNSAPDKSGLPSDRFSAERTGGSVSTLTIQRTQQEDSAVYLCASGTGVGTDTQYFGPGTRLTVL.

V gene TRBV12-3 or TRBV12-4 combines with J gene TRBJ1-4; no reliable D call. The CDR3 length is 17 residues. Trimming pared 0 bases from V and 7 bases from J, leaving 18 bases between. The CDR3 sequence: CASSLAHNSLGTEKLFF. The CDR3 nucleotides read TGTGCCAGCAGTTTAGCCCACAACTCCTTGGGTACTGAAAAACTGTTTTTT.